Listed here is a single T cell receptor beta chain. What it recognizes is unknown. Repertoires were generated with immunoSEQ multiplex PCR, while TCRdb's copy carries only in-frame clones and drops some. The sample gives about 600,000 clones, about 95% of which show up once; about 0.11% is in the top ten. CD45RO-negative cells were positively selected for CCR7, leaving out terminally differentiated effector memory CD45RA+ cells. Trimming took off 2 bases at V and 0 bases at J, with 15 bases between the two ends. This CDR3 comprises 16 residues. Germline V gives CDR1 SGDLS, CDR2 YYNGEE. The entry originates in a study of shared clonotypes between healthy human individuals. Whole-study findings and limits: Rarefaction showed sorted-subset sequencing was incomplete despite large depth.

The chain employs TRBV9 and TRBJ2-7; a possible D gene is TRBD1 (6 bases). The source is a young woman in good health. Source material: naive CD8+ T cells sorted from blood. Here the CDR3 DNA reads TGTGCCAGCAGCGTCGGTCTTGGGACACGCTCCTACGAGCAGTACTTC. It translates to CASSVGLGTRSYEQYF.